This T cell receptor beta chain was recorded in a study of T cells expressing NK-cell markers. Background on the study: One of the eight sequenced donors was seronegative, whereas the other seven were HCMV-seropositive. Study-wide points: Top CD8+ clonotypes included the dominant CD3+CD56+NKG2C+ clonotypes in several donors.

Note on this clonotype: The antigen is not known.

Scientists made TCR beta cDNA using 5'RACE template switching with UMIs. TCRdb re-called the 5' RACE reads and catalogs CDR3 proteins one per entry, DNA excluded. The listing contains roughly 160,000 distinct CDR3 sequences. This receptor was taken from a man aged 18-69 years in good health. Sequencing used blood T cells: a sorted CD56 or NKG2C T cell subset, CD4+ or CD8+ T cells, or bulk PBMC T cells (not recorded which).

CDR3 region: CASIPGLSGANVLTF. The chain couples TRBV7-9 to TRBJ2-6. Looked up from germline, CDR1 is SEHNR and CDR2 is FQNEAQ (reference sequence). The CDR3 is 15 residues long.